This entry lists 30 T cell receptor beta chains sequenced from one sample in a study of T-cell memory formation after mild COVID-19. TCRdb re-called the 5' RACE reads through MiXCR, storing one row per CDR3 protein. The profile covers about 420,000 distinct CDR3 sequences, with 23% appearing a single time and around 13% taken by the ten largest. The sequencing sample was made of PBMCs or a T cell subset sorted from them (not recorded which). Receptors originate from an adult woman who had mild COVID-19 (a few samples of this study predate the infection). Cell type and time point are not known.

Notes on this clonotype: An end of the junction differs from the germline gene, which may be a read error. The gene calls are TRBV20-1 and TRBJ2-7, with D possibly matching TRBD2 (5 bases). Germline-derived CDR1 and CDR2 are DFQATT and SNEGSKA (reference sequence). The CDR3 loop spans 14 amino acids. The CDR3 protein is CSARGSLASYEQYF. CDR3 coding DNA: TGCAGTGCAAGAGGCTCGCTAGCCTCCTACGAGCAGTACTTC.

The rearrangement uses TRBV6-5 and TRBJ1-5; no clear D. Germline V CDR1 and CDR2: MNHEY, SVGAGI. The ends were cut back, 2 bases at V and 7 bases at J, with 9 bases in the middle. The CDR3 extends over 13 amino acids. The CDR3 loop reads CASSYRGPQPQHF. The CDR3, as DNA: TGTGCCAGCAGTTACCGTGGGCCCCAGCCCCAGCATTTT.

V is TRBV5-1 and J is TRBJ2-3, with a possible D match to TRBD2 (6 bases). The germline CDR1 and CDR2 sequences are SGHRS and YFSETQ. The CDR3 sequence is 15 residues long. The V end was cut by 1 base, the J end by 2 bases, with 11 bases between. The CDR3 loop is CASSLSTGVTDTQYF. For the CDR3, the DNA is TGCGCCAGCAGCTTGTCTACGGGGGTCACAGATACGCAGTATTTT.

This clonotype was counted only a few times. The rearrangement uses TRBV4-3 and TRBJ2-2; 7 bases match TRBD2. CDR1 LGHNA and CDR2 YSLEER come from the germline V gene. V lost 4 bases and J lost 0; bases outside the gene matches: 8. CDR3 length equals 17 residues. The CDR3 nucleotides read TGCGCCAGCAGCCCTTTCACTAGCGCCTCGAACACCGGGGAGCTGTTTTTT. Translated, it gives CASSPFTSASNTGELFF.

This clonotype was found a few times. V and J are TRBV6-6 and TRBJ2-7; D gene unclear. V was pared by 8 bases and J by 2 bases, with 10 bases between. Germline values: CDR1 MNHNY, CDR2 SVGAGI (reference sequence). The length of the CDR3 is 12 residues. CDR3 amino acids: CASRKGPYEQYF. The CDR3 DNA reads as TGTGCCAGCCGTAAGGGTCCCTACGAGCAGTACTTC.

The J gene is TRBJ2-1, the V gene TRBV3-1; D possibly uses TRBD1 or TRBD2 (5 bases each). CDR1 is LGHDT, CDR2 YNNKEL, per germline (reference sequence). This CDR3 comprises 14 residues. V was clipped by 8 bases and J by 2 bases, with 13 bases between them. CDR3 in amino acids: CASRGVLPYNEQFF. CDR3 bases: TGTGCCAGCCGAGGGGTTTTACCCTACAATGAGCAGTTCTTC.

This clonotype showed up just a few times. The rearrangement joins TRBV4-2 to TRBJ2-1; unclear D gene. Trimming left V 0 bases short and J 0 bases short, with 12 bases between. The germline gives CDR1 LGHNA, CDR2 YNFKEQ. This CDR3 is 17 amino acids long. The CDR3 bases are TGTGCCAGCAGCCAAGAGGGATTTTCCTACTCCTACAATGAGCAGTTCTTC. Encoded protein: CASSQEGFSYSYNEQFF.

V and J are TRBV20-1 and TRBJ2-5, with D perhaps matching TRBD2 (5 bases). Trimming cost V 1 base and J 8 bases, with 8 bases left between them. Per the germline V gene, CDR1 is DFQATT and CDR2 is SNEGSKA (reference sequence). This CDR3 region has 11 residues. CDR3 bases: TGCAGTGCTAGAGCGAGCGGAACCCAGTACTTC. Its translation is CSARASGTQYF.

V is TRBV12-3 or TRBV12-4 and J is TRBJ1-1; TRBD1 matches 8 bases. J was trimmed by 4 bases and V by 5 bases; bases with no gene match: 6. This CDR3 has 14 residues. CDR3 nucleotide sequence: TGTGCCAGCAGTAACCAGGGGGCTGTCACTGAAGCTTTCTTT. Its protein product is CASSNQGAVTEAFF.

The CDR3 DNA reads as TGTGCCAGCAGCGTAGCGAGCCACAGTACCTACGAGCAGTACTTC. It translates to CASSVASHSTYEQYF. The chain employs TRBV9 and TRBJ2-7, with D hard to call. With 0 bases removed from V and 2 bases from J, the gap between germline ends came to 12 bases. This CDR3 region has 15 residues. Germline V gene lookup returns CDR1 SGDLS and CDR2 YYNGEE.

The V and J genes are TRBV24-1 and TRBJ2-7; D is ambiguous. CDR3 size: 13 residues. Trimming left V 1 base short and J 9 bases short, with 12 bases between. Germline CDR1 is KGHDR and CDR2 is SFDVKD. This chain's CDR3 is CATSDFTEIGQYF. CDR3 DNA: TGTGCCACCAGTGATTTTACGGAAATAGGGCAGTACTTC.

V usage is TRBV13 and J usage is TRBJ2-1; possibly TRBD2 for D (5 bases). Germline V gene data show CDR1 as PRHDT and CDR2 as FYEKMQ (reference sequence). This CDR3 comprises 14 residues. V lost 5 bases and J lost 6, with 14 bases in between. CDR3 protein: CASSLEGIGNEQFF. The CDR3 DNA reads as TGTGCCAGCAGCCTAGAGGGAATTGGCAATGAGCAGTTCTTC.

This clonotype turned up a few times. The V and J genes are TRBV7-2 and TRBJ2-2; 9 bases line up with TRBD1. Germline V gene data show CDR1 as SGHTA and CDR2 as FQGNSA. The CDR3 is 15 residues long. V lost 4 bases, J lost 3 bases, and 3 bases stayed unmatched. The CDR3 is CASSWGQGDTGELFF. The CDR3 DNA reads TGTGCCAGCAGCTGGGGACAGGGAGACACCGGGGAGCTGTTTTTT.

The DNA for the CDR3 is TGTGCTAGTGGTTTGATATTGTTAGCCAGGGCAAATATTCTGAACACTGAAGCTTTCTTT. Its translation is CASGLILLARANILNTEAFF. The chain has TRBV12-5 and TRBJ1-1, with D tentatively TRBD1 (5 bases). Germline V gene data show CDR1 as LGHNT and CDR2 as FRNRAP. The CDR3 runs 20 residues. V was shortened by 2 bases and J by 0 bases, with 25 bases between the two germline ends. The entire variable domain, with the rest obtained from reference TRBV12-5 and TRBJ1-1, is as follows: DARVTQTPRHKVTEMGQEVTMRCQPILGHNTVFWYRQTMMQGLELLAYFRNRAPLDDSGMPKDRFSAEMPDATLATLKIQPSEPRDSAVYFCASGLILLARANILNTEAFFGQGTRLTVV.

V gene TRBV5-5 combines with J gene TRBJ1-1; 7 bases agree with TRBD1. CDR3 length equals 17 residues. V shed 3 bases and J 1 base; nucleotides not matched to a gene: 12. Germline CDR1 reads SGHKS; CDR2 reads YYEKEE (reference sequence). CDR3 amino acids: CASSSDEQGWANTEAFF. DNA of the CDR3: TGTGCCAGCAGCTCAGATGAACAGGGGTGGGCGAACACTGAAGCTTTCTTT.

In this sample, this clonotype turned up many times. The chain is built from TRBV7-9 and TRBJ2-1; 9 positions agree with TRBD2. The CDR3 is made up of 16 amino acids. Looked up from germline, CDR1 is SEHNR and CDR2 is FQNEAQ (reference sequence). Trimming cost V 5 bases and J 7 bases; bases outside gene matches: 12. The CDR3 nucleotides are TGTGCCAGCAGCCTAAGTATAGGACTAGCGCTTAATGAGCAGTTCTTC. It codes for CASSLSIGLALNEQFF.

The genes are TRBV18 and TRBJ1-1; D possibly corresponds to TRBD1 (5 bases). V was pared by 3 bases and J by 8 bases, with 16 bases between. From germline, CDR1 is KGHSH and CDR2 LQKENI. CDR3 length: 14 residues. The CDR3 DNA reads TGTGCCAGCTCACCCCGCCGGGACCCCGAAGAAGCTTTCTTT. It encodes CASSPRRDPEEAFF.

This chain uses TRBV5-1 with TRBJ2-3; 14 bases map to TRBD2. The CDR3 covers 18 residues. V gave up 0 bases and J gave up 4 bases; unmatched junction bases: 7. Per the germline V gene, CDR1 is SGHRS and CDR2 is YFSETQ. Here the CDR3 reads CASSLAGLAGAPSDTQYF. The DNA of the CDR3 is TGCGCCAGCAGCTTGGCGGGACTAGCGGGAGCTCCGTCAGATACGCAGTATTTT.

CDR3 amino acids: CASSEGRFYEAFF. The CDR3 DNA reads as TGTGCCAGCAGTGAGGGCCGGTTTTATGAAGCTTTCTTT. The chain links TRBV6-5 to TRBJ1-1; D not resolved. CDR1 is MNHEY, CDR2 SVGAGI, per germline. The CDR3 has 13 amino acids. Trimming pared 5 bases from V and 7 bases from J, leaving 14 bases between.

The chain carries TRBV5-1 and TRBJ2-1; no reliable D call. The CDR3 has 14 amino acids. V lost 6 bases to trimming and J lost 2 bases, with 12 bases between them. Per germline, CDR1 SGHRS and CDR2 YFSETQ. The CDR3 nucleotides are TGCGCCAGCACATCAAGGTTAACCTACAATGAGCAGTTCTTC. Translated: CASTSRLTYNEQFF.

The table lists this clonotype with many counts. J is TRBJ2-1 and V is TRBV24-1; 9 bases are shared with TRBD2. Per germline, CDR1 KGHDR and CDR2 SFDVKD. This CDR3 region has 17 residues. V lost 4 bases and J lost 3; bases outside the gene matches: 9. CDR3 amino acids: CATSDPTLAGFYNEQFF. The CDR3 DNA reads TGTGCCACCAGTGACCCGACCCTAGCGGGGTTCTACAATGAGCAGTTCTTC.

This clonotype was found a few times. CDR3: CASSLTGATLGPYEQYF. For the CDR3, the DNA is TGTGCCAGCAGCTTAACAGGGGCGACGTTGGGACCCTACGAGCAGTACTTC. V usage is TRBV7-3 and J usage is TRBJ2-7; D may match TRBD1 or TRBD2 (5 bases each). There are 17 residues in the CDR3. CDR1 and CDR2 (germline): SGHTA, FQGTGA. The V end was cut by 0 bases, the J end by 2 bases, with 17 bases between.

This chain connects TRBV4-1 to TRBJ2-1, with D perhaps matching TRBD1 or TRBD2 (6 bases each). The CDR3 is 17 residues long. The V end lost 0 bases, the J end lost 7 bases, and 19 bases lay between the germline ends. Germline CDR1 MGHRA, CDR2 YSYEKL. In nucleotides, the CDR3 is TGCGCCAGCAGCCAAGACCAAGGGGGGCCCACGGGAAATGAGCAGTTCTTC. This gives the protein CASSQDQGGPTGNEQFF.

This chain uses TRBV12-3 or TRBV12-4 with TRBJ2-5; D gene uncertain. The CDR3 loop spans 13 amino acids. The V and J ends lost 6 bases and 2 bases respectively, with 10 bases between them. The CDR3 coding sequence is TGTGCCAGCAGGGCTGCCGGGCAAGAGACCCAGTACTTC. This gives the protein CASRAAGQETQYF.

The chain recombines TRBV4-1 with TRBJ2-3, with 10 bases matching TRBD2. The CDR3 loop spans 16 amino acids. The trim removed 4 bases at V and 2 bases at J, leaving 6 bases unmatched. Germline V gene data show CDR1 as MGHRA and CDR2 as YSYEKL. CDR3 region: CASSPDLAGVTDTQYF. CDR3 bases: TGCGCCAGCAGCCCAGACCTAGCGGGAGTCACAGATACGCAGTATTTT.

This clonotype was recorded a few times. The chain joins TRBV7-9 to TRBJ2-5; perhaps TRBD2 as D (6 bases). This CDR3 has 16 residues. CDR1 SEHNR and CDR2 FQNEAQ come from the germline V gene (reference sequence). V was cut by 4 bases and J by 0 bases, with 15 bases left in between. CDR3 residues: CASSSGGTQYQETQYF. The CDR3 DNA sequence: TGTGCCAGCAGCTCGGGCGGGACGCAATACCAAGAGACCCAGTACTTC.

This sequence joins TRBV5-1 and TRBJ2-3; D possibly corresponds to TRBD1 (6 bases). The germline CDR1 and CDR2 sequences are SGHRS and YFSETQ. V was shortened by 5 bases and J by 1 base, with 14 bases between the two germline ends. CDR3 length: 15 residues. CDR3 loop: CASSDMTGRTDTQYF. The CDR3 bases are TGCGCCAGCAGTGATATGACAGGACGCACAGATACGCAGTATTTT.

The rearrangement joins TRBV12-3 or TRBV12-4 to TRBJ1-5; D is undetermined. This CDR3 region has 14 residues. V was trimmed by 4 bases and J by 5 bases, leaving 12 bases between them. CDR3 residues: CASSYQTSDQPQHF. CDR3 nucleotides: TGTGCCAGCAGTTATCAGACCTCAGATCAGCCCCAGCATTTT.

The rearrangement joins TRBV20-1 to TRBJ1-6, with a weak D call TRBD1 (6 bases). Germline-derived CDR1 and CDR2 are DFQATT and SNEGSKA (reference sequence). V was pared by 6 bases and J by 6 bases, with 15 bases between. The CDR3 loop spans 14 amino acids. The CDR3, as DNA: TGCAGTGCCGAGGGCAGGGGAGGTAATTCACCCCTCCACTTT. Translation gives CSAEGRGGNSPLHF.

This sequence joins TRBV12-3 or TRBV12-4 and TRBJ2-4, with 7 bases aligning to TRBD1. The J segment lost 9 bases and the V segment lost 5 bases, leaving 7 bases of the junction unmatched. The CDR3 is 13 amino acids. The CDR3: CASSPRGWGIQYF. The CDR3 DNA is TGTGCCAGCAGTCCCAGGGGGTGGGGCATTCAGTACTTC.